This T cell receptor beta chain was captured by sequencing in a study of T cell responses to AZD1222 COVID-19 vaccine. Data came from immunoSEQ multiplex PCR; TCRdb stores just in-frame clones and leaves some out. The data show fewer than 110,000 clones, 75% to 95% seen once. Trimming removed 0 bases at V and 10 bases at J, with 12 bases between. CDR3 length: 13 residues. Per the germline V gene, CDR1 is LGHDT and CDR2 is YNNKEL (reference sequence). This chain uses TRBV3-1 (or the pseudogene TRBV3-2) with TRBJ1-2, with D unclear. This sequence originates from an adult who received the AZD1222 COVID-19 vaccine. The material sequenced was peripheral blood, taken 28 days after the second AZD1222 dose. Written as DNA, the CDR3 is TGTGCCAGCAGCCAAGATAGAGGGAGAGACTACACCTTC. The encoded protein is CASSQDRGRDYTF.